One and the same sample provided the 20 T cell receptor beta chains below, sequenced in a study of OX40 agonist ivuxolimab in advanced cancers. Profiling relied on immunoSEQ multiplex PCR, and the TCRdb table lists in-frame clones only, not all of them. There are about 50,000 clones in the sample; roughly 88% occur only once, and around 0.64% lies in the top ten. The sample consisted of CD4+ or CD8+ T cells sorted from blood, taken in a trial of the OX40 agonist ivuxolimab. The receptors come from an adult with an advanced solid tumor such as melanoma, head and neck, liver or kidney cancer.

V gene TRBV18 combines with J gene TRBJ2-5; TRBD2 agrees at 8 bases. J gave up 3 bases and V 5 bases, and 2 bases lay outside the gene matches. This CDR3 spans 13 amino acids. Germline lookup yields CDR1 KGHSH and CDR2 LQKENI. CDR3 residues: CASSALAEETQYF. The CDR3 DNA reads TGTGCCAGCTCAGCACTAGCGGAAGAGACCCAGTACTTC.

The CDR3 reads CASSKPGQEIYEQYF. The CDR3 DNA is TGTGCCAGCAGTAAGCCGGGACAGGAGATCTACGAGCAGTACTTC. The genes are TRBV28 and TRBJ2-7; TRBD1 agrees at 8 bases. The ends lost 5 bases at V and 3 bases at J; junction bases unmatched: 9. Germline values: CDR1 MDHEN, CDR2 SYDVKM. This CDR3 region has 15 residues.

V usage is TRBV27 and J usage is TRBJ2-3; 11 nucleotides match TRBD2. Germline CDR1 MNHEY, CDR2 SMNVEV (reference sequence). V gave up 5 bases and J gave up 5 bases; unmatched junction bases: 9. The CDR3 extends over 16 amino acids. CDR3 region: CASSRGLAGRGDTQYF. CDR3 bases: TGTGCCAGCAGTCGCGGACTAGCGGGCCGCGGAGATACGCAGTATTTT.

This chain joins TRBV15 and TRBJ2-4; D call uncertain. This CDR3 comprises 14 residues. The germline V and J ends were trimmed by 5 bases and 0 bases, with 8 bases remaining between them. In germline, CDR1 is LNHNV, CDR2 YYDKDF (reference sequence). Here the CDR3 reads CATSLPLAKNIQYF. CDR3 in DNA: TGTGCCACCAGCCTACCTCTAGCCAAAAACATTCAGTACTTC. Full variable domain (remainder filled in from reference TRBV15 and TRBJ2-4): DAMVIQNPRYQVTQFGKPVTLSCSQTLNHNVMYWYQQKSSQAPKLLFHYYDKDFNNEADTPDNFQSRRPNTSFCFLDIRSPGLGDTAMYLCATSLPLAKNIQYFGAGTRLSVL.

The chain carries TRBV28 and TRBJ2-1; D is ambiguous. The germline CDR1 and CDR2 sequences are MDHEN and SYDVKM. The CDR3 has 15 residues. V was shortened by 6 bases and J by 1 base, with 13 bases between the two germline ends. The CDR3 is CASRTGPYSYNEQFF. The CDR3 DNA follows: TGTGCCAGCAGGACCGGGCCCTATTCCTACAATGAGCAGTTCTTC.

The rearrangement links TRBV18 to TRBJ2-2; no clear D. The CDR3 has 17 residues. Between the trimmed V and J ends, which lost 0 bases and 5 bases, there was a span of 16 bases. Per the germline V gene, CDR1 is KGHSH and CDR2 is LQKENI. This CDR3 reads CASSPPPGAWSTGELFF. As DNA, the CDR3 is TGTGCCAGCTCACCACCTCCGGGCGCCTGGTCGACCGGGGAGCTGTTTTTT.

Only one count was recorded for this clone. This chain links TRBV6-5 with TRBJ2-7; D uncertain. The CDR3 spans 11 residues. The V end was cut by 6 bases, the J end by 5 bases, with 8 bases between. Germline V gene lookup returns CDR1 MNHEY and CDR2 SVGAGI. CDR3 nucleotides: TGTGCCAGCAGGACCTTACACGAGCAGTACTTC. Its translation: CASRTLHEQYF.

This clone was seen more than once but under ten times. The V and J genes are TRBV5-5 and TRBJ2-7, with 8 positions matching TRBD1. Unmatched junction bases numbered 5, after V lost 5 bases and J lost 7 bases. The germline CDR1 and CDR2 sequences are SGHKS and YYEKEE (reference sequence). The CDR3 loop spans 12 amino acids. CDR3 bases: TGTGCCAGCAGGAAGACAGGGGATGAGCAGTACTTC. Its protein is CASRKTGDEQYF.

V is TRBV5-1 and J is TRBJ2-2; TRBD2 agrees at 9 bases. The germline gives CDR1 SGHRS, CDR2 YFSETQ. V was clipped by 4 bases and J by 6 bases; unmatched bases: 4. The CDR3 runs to 14 residues. The CDR3 here is CASSETSGSGELFF. The CDR3 bases are TGCGCCAGCAGCGAGACTAGCGGATCCGGGGAGCTGTTTTTT.

The chain couples TRBV5-1 to TRBJ2-2; 10 bases are shared with TRBD2. The CDR3 spans 16 residues. Trimming removed 0 bases from V and 8 bases from J; junction bases left unmatched: 7. Germline CDR1 is SGHRS and CDR2 is YFSETQ. CDR3 nucleotide sequence: TGCGCCAGCAGCTTGGCTAGCGGGAGCTCCACTGGGGAGCTGTTTTTT. Protein: CASSLASGSSTGELFF.

CDR3 nucleotide sequence: TGTGCCAGCAGCTACGGACAGGGAGGTTCACCCCTCCACTTT. Translating it yields CASSYGQGGSPLHF. The V call is TRBV2, the J call TRBJ1-6; 8 bases fit TRBD1. CDR3 length: 14 residues. With V trimmed by 6 bases and J by 9 bases, 7 bases remained unmatched. Germline V gene sequence: CDR1 SNHLY, CDR2 FYNNEI.

The chain has TRBV5-5 and TRBJ1-1; 7 positions match TRBD1. Germline trimming cut 4 bases from V and 0 bases from J; bases unmatched to any gene: 6. CDR1 is SGHKS and CDR2 is YYEKEE in the germline V gene (reference sequence). This CDR3 region has 15 residues. Here the CDR3 DNA reads TGTGCCAGCAGCCCCCAGGACAGGATGAACACTGAAGCTTTCTTT. It translates to CASSPQDRMNTEAFF.

The V call is TRBV19, the J call TRBJ2-6; tentative D call: TRBD1 (5 bases). Trimming shortened V by 5 bases and J by 0 bases, and 5 bases separated the two germline ends. Germline V CDR1 and CDR2: LNHDA, SQIVND (reference sequence). The CDR3 has 14 residues. CDR3 nucleotide sequence: TGTGCCAGTAGTCAGGGCTCTGGGGCCAACGTCCTGACTTTC. It is translated as CASSQGSGANVLTF.

About this clone: Distinct nucleotide sequences in the sample also encode this CDR3. The chain uses TRBV5-1 and TRBJ1-2; 7 nucleotides align to TRBD1. This CDR3 has 13 residues. Germline lookup yields CDR1 SGHRS and CDR2 YFSETQ. After removal of 0 bases from V and 4 bases from J, the junction contained 0 bases not matched to a gene. For the CDR3, the DNA is TGCGCCAGCAGCTTGGACAGGGGCTATGGCTACACCTTC. Its protein is CASSLDRGYGYTF.

J is TRBJ2-5 and V is TRBV5-1; TRBD2 agrees at 10 bases. Unmatched junction bases numbered 11, after V lost 2 bases and J lost 4 bases. This CDR3 has 17 residues. Germline CDR1 reads SGHRS; CDR2 reads YFSETQ. Written as DNA, the CDR3 is TGCGCCAGCAGCTTAGAGAAGCTAGCGGGAGTGGGAGAGACCCAGTACTTC. Translation gives CASSLEKLAGVGETQYF.

The rearrangement uses TRBV5-4 and TRBJ1-2; D gene ambiguous. In germline, CDR1 is SGHNT, CDR2 YYREEE (reference sequence). The ends were cut back, 0 bases at V and 8 bases at J, with 17 bases in the middle. The CDR3 spans 15 residues. CDR3 residues: CASSLEGGRSQGYTF. The CDR3 DNA reads TGTGCCAGCAGCTTGGAAGGCGGCCGTTCTCAGGGCTACACCTTC.

The chain combines TRBV19 with TRBJ2-7, with 13 bases fitting TRBD2. Losses at the gene ends were 6 bases for V and 2 bases for J; bases not matched to a gene: 4. Germline loops: CDR1 LNHDA, CDR2 SQIVND (reference sequence). There are 15 residues in the CDR3. CDR3 region: CASSQTSGGPYEQYF. The DNA of the CDR3 is TGTGCCAGTAGCCAGACTAGCGGGGGGCCCTACGAGCAGTACTTC. The full variable domain, with the rest looked up from reference TRBV19 and TRBJ2-7, is DGGITQSPKYLFRKEGQNVTLSCEQNLNHDAMYWYRQDPGQGLRLIYYSQIVNDFQKGDIAEGYSVSREKKESFPLTVTSAQKNPTAFYLCASSQTSGGPYEQYFGPGTRLTVT.

The chain uses TRBV6-4 and TRBJ2-7; possibly TRBD1 for D (6 bases). The CDR3 sequence is 16 residues long. The V and J ends lost 6 bases and 2 bases respectively, with 20 bases between them. Per the germline V gene, CDR1 is MRHNA and CDR2 is SNTAGT. CDR3 loop: CASRRRGPGTTYEQYF. CDR3 in DNA: TGTGCCAGCAGGAGAAGAGGCCCAGGGACAACCTACGAGCAGTACTTC.

This clone was observed a few times. The chain employs TRBV19 and TRBJ2-7; D gene ambiguous. V lost 8 bases to trimming and J lost 2 bases, with 13 bases between them. Germline V gene lookup returns CDR1 LNHDA and CDR2 SQIVND (reference sequence). The CDR3 loop spans 13 amino acids. CDR3 nucleotides: TGTGCCAGTTCCCGTGGCACCACCTACGAGCAGTACTTC. Translated: CASSRGTTYEQYF. Based on the CDR3 plus reference TRBV19 and TRBJ2-7, the full variable domain is DGGITQSPKYLFRKEGQNVTLSCEQNLNHDAMYWYRQDPGQGLRLIYYSQIVNDFQKGDIAEGYSVSREKKESFPLTVTSAQKNPTAFYLCASSRGTTYEQYFGPGTRLTVT.

V usage is TRBV9 and J usage is TRBJ2-3; TRBD2 aligns across 9 bases. Germline V CDR1 and CDR2: SGDLS, YYNGEE. The junction had 4 bases not matched to a gene; V was cut back by 0 bases and J by 2 bases. This CDR3 comprises 16 residues. The CDR3 DNA reads TGTGCCAGCAGCGTAGAGGCGGGAGGGAACACAGATACGCAGTATTTT. Amino acid sequence: CASSVEAGGNTDTQYF.